These 28 T cell receptor beta chains were sequenced from one sample in a study of T cells after yellow fever vaccination. TCRdb re-called the 5' RACE reads with MiXCR, one entry per CDR3 protein. The data hold about 360,000 distinct CDR3 sequences, with 6.2% observed a single time. The starting material was PBMCs, obtained 5 days after the yellow fever booster vaccination. All receptors come from a man aged 25 to 40 who received the YFV17D yellow fever vaccine.

This clonotype occurred many times. V is TRBV7-2 and J is TRBJ2-5; 8 bases are shared with TRBD1. The CDR3 contains 14 residues. Germline trimming cut 6 bases from V and 5 bases from J; bases unmatched to any gene: 8. CDR1 is SGHTA, CDR2 FQGNSA, per germline. CDR3 residues: CASSSQGALETQYF. CDR3 sequence (DNA): TGTGCCAGCAGTAGCCAGGGGGCGCTTGAGACCCAGTACTTC.

Ten or more counts support this clonotype. V gene TRBV7-8 combines with J gene TRBJ2-5, with D perhaps matching TRBD1 (5 bases). The V end lost 1 base, the J end lost 2 bases, and 5 bases lay between the germline ends. Germline CDR1 and CDR2: SGHVS and FQNEAQ. This CDR3 spans 13 amino acids. The CDR3 loop reads CASSLGQQETQYF. The CDR3 DNA follows: TGTGCCAGCAGCTTAGGACAGCAAGAGACCCAGTACTTC. Full variable domain (remainder filled in from reference TRBV7-8 and TRBJ2-5): GAGVSQSPRYKVAKRGQDVALRCDPISGHVSLFWYQQALGQGPEFLTYFQNEAQLDKSGLPSDRFFAERPEGSVSTLKIQRTQQEDSAVYLCASSLGQQETQYFGPGTRLLVL.

This clonotype showed up just a few times. This rearrangement joins TRBV5-6 to TRBJ2-2; D possibly corresponds to TRBD2 (5 bases). CDR1 is SGHDT, CDR2 YYEEEE, per germline. The CDR3 sequence is 14 residues long. Trimming took 7 bases from V and 8 from J, leaving 18 bases between them. The CDR3 DNA sequence: TGTGCCAGCTCGGACCTCGTCGGGATGGGGGAGCTGTTTTTT. This translates into CASSDLVGMGELFF.

Many counts were recorded for this clonotype. One junction end does not reproduce the germline sequence, and a read error may be involved. V usage is TRBV20-1 and J usage is TRBJ2-1, with D perhaps given as TRBD1 or TRBD2 (5 bases each). This CDR3 contains 11 residues. The germline V gene encodes CDR1 DFQATT and CDR2 SNEGSKA (reference sequence). Here the CDR3 DNA reads TGCAGTGCTGCCCGGGACGGACGCTTCCTCTTC. This gives the protein CSAARDGRFLF.

This clonotype has just a few counts. The V gene is TRBV20-1, the J gene TRBJ2-2; TRBD2 aligns across 9 bases. This CDR3 spans 18 amino acids. V lost 0 bases, J lost 0 bases, and 8 bases stayed unmatched. Germline lookup yields CDR1 DFQATT and CDR2 SNEGSKA (reference sequence). CDR3 sequence (DNA): TGCAGTGCTAGAGATCGAGGTAGCGGGAGCGCGAACACCGGGGAGCTGTTTTTT. Translated, it gives CSARDRGSGSANTGELFF.

This clonotype was counted only a few times. The chain combines TRBV5-1 with TRBJ1-1; D gene uncertain. The CDR3 runs 14 residues. Deletions cut 0 bases from V and 11 bases from J, with 17 bases between. Per germline, CDR1 SGHRS and CDR2 YFSETQ. The chain's CDR3 is CASSLAVSEGTAFF. CDR3 bases: TGCGCCAGCAGCTTGGCCGTCAGCGAGGGAACTGCTTTCTTT. Variable domain in full (rest from reference TRBV5-1 and TRBJ1-1): KAGVTQTPRYLIKTRGQQVTLSCSPISGHRSVSWYQQTPGQGLQFLFEYFSETQRNKGNFPGRFSGRQFSNSRSEMNVSTLELGDSALYLCASSLAVSEGTAFFGQGTRLTVV.

V gene TRBV20-1 combines with J gene TRBJ2-3; 7 nucleotides agree with TRBD2. Losses at the gene ends were 5 bases for V and 10 bases for J; bases not matched to a gene: 12. The germline gives CDR1 DFQATT, CDR2 SNEGSKA (reference sequence). The CDR3 totals 13 residues. CDR3 DNA: TGCAGTGCTTGTGAGCGGGATAAGTCTCCGCAGTATTTT. It yields the protein CSACERDKSPQYF.

This rearrangement joins TRBV12-3 or TRBV12-4 to TRBJ2-3, with D unclear. The CDR3 runs 18 residues. CDR3 loop: CTCSFLLEASRHTDTQYF. The CDR3 nucleotides read TGTACCTGCAGTTTTTTATTAGAAGCGTCTAGACACACAGATACGCAGTATTTT.

This clonotype came up many times. This sequence joins TRBV7-6 and TRBJ2-1; D remains unclear. The CDR3 contains 13 residues. Germline values: CDR1 SGHVS, CDR2 FNYEAQ. Trimming pared 0 bases from V and 7 bases from J, leaving 7 bases between. This chain's CDR3 is CASSLAGWNEQFF. The CDR3, as DNA: TGTGCCAGCAGCTTAGCGGGGTGGAATGAGCAGTTCTTC.

This chain connects TRBV27 to TRBJ1-6; D is possibly TRBD1 (6 bases). Per the germline V gene, CDR1 is MNHEY and CDR2 is SMNVEV (reference sequence). The CDR3 sequence is 14 residues long. Trimming removed 6 bases from V and 4 bases from J, with 10 bases in between. The CDR3 DNA follows: TGTGCCAGCAGATCCACAGGGTATAATTCACCCCTCCACTTT. It encodes CASRSTGYNSPLHF.

This clonotype has at least ten counts. This sequence joins TRBV19 and TRBJ2-7; D unresolved. Looked up from germline, CDR1 is LNHDA and CDR2 is SQIVND (reference sequence). The CDR3 contains 13 residues. Trimming cost V 6 bases and J 0 bases, with 9 bases left between them. The CDR3 DNA is TGTGCCAGTAGCGTGAAAGGCTCCTACGAGCAGTACTTC. Protein: CASSVKGSYEQYF.

This rearrangement joins TRBV10-3 to TRBJ2-7, with 7 bases lining up with TRBD1. Germline CDR1 ENHRY, CDR2 SYGVKD. The CDR3 loop spans 13 amino acids. After removal of 6 bases from V and 2 bases from J, the junction contained 4 bases not matched to a gene. CDR3 in DNA: TGTGCCATCAGACGGGGACAGCCCTACGAGCAGTACTTC. Its protein is CAIRRGQPYEQYF.

This clonotype was counted a few times. The CDR3 DNA reads as TGTGCCAGCAGCCGCAGGGGAGGGACGGACCTTAGAATTAATGAAAAACTGTTTTTT. Amino acids: CASSRRGGTDLRINEKLFF. The J gene is TRBJ1-4, the V gene TRBV7-6; tentative D call: TRBD1 (6 bases). Germline V gives CDR1 SGHVS, CDR2 FNYEAQ. The germline V and J ends were trimmed by 5 bases and 4 bases, with 26 bases remaining between them. CDR3 length: 19 amino acids. Variable domain in full (rest from reference TRBV7-6 and TRBJ1-4): GAGVSQSPRYKVTKRGQDVALRCDPISGHVSLYWYRQALGQGPEFLTYFNYEAQQDKSGLPNDRFSAERPEGSISTLTIQRTEQRDSAMYRCASSRRGGTDLRINEKLFFGSGTQLSVL.

The chain has TRBV29-1 and TRBJ2-7, with D unclear. CDR3 length equals 12 residues. V lost 6 bases to trimming and J lost 11 bases, with 20 bases between them. The germline V gene encodes CDR1 SQVTM and CDR2 ANQGSEA. CDR3 in DNA: TGCAGCGTCCTACGACCCGGTGGGAATGAGTACTTC. Amino acids: CSVLRPGGNEYF.

This clonotype showed up many times. The chain uses TRBV6-2 or TRBV6-3 and TRBJ1-5; D gene unclear. The germline V and J ends were trimmed by 0 bases and 2 bases, with 14 bases remaining between them. This CDR3 has 17 residues. Germline V CDR1 and CDR2: MNHEY, SVGEGT. The CDR3 sequence is CASSYSNAGIRNQPQHF. In nucleotides, the CDR3 is TGTGCCAGCAGTTACTCGAATGCGGGGATTCGCAATCAGCCCCAGCATTTT.

This clonotype was seen many times. The V gene is TRBV6-2 or TRBV6-3, the J gene TRBJ2-7; TRBD1 aligns across 7 bases. The CDR3 is 13 residues long. CDR1 and CDR2 from the germline V gene are MNHEY and SVGEGT. V lost 6 bases and J lost 0; bases outside the gene matches: 2. The CDR3 protein is CASRRQGSYEQYF. The CDR3 region has the DNA TGTGCCAGCAGAAGACAGGGCTCCTACGAGCAGTACTTC.

This chain joins TRBV4-3 and TRBJ2-1; the match to TRBD2 covers 9 bases. Per the germline V gene, CDR1 is LGHNA and CDR2 is YSLEER. The CDR3 covers 16 residues. Trimming cost V 0 bases and J 4 bases; bases outside gene matches: 4. CDR3 bases: TGCGCCAGCAGCCAAGATCCAGCGGGAGGTTACAATGAGCAGTTCTTC. It translates to CASSQDPAGGYNEQFF.

The chain couples TRBV7-2 to TRBJ2-1, with D possibly TRBD1 on 5 matching bases. The CDR3 is made up of 12 amino acids. Germline lookup yields CDR1 SGHTA and CDR2 FQGNSA. With 2 bases removed from V and 8 bases from J, the gap between germline ends came to 7 bases. The CDR3 coding sequence is TGTGCCAGCAGCTTAAGGGGCGATGAGCAGTTCTTC. It translates to CASSLRGDEQFF.

This clonotype was recorded a few times. J is TRBJ2-3 and V is TRBV12-5, with TRBD2 matching over 10 bases. Looked up from germline, CDR1 is LGHNT and CDR2 is FRNRAP. The CDR3 extends over 16 amino acids. J lost 0 bases, V lost 3 bases, and 3 bases had no gene match. The CDR3 coding sequence is TGTGCTAGTGGTTTAGGACTAGCGGCCAGCACAGATACGCAGTATTTT. The encoded protein is CASGLGLAASTDTQYF. Full variable domain (rest looked up from reference TRBV12-5 and TRBJ2-3): DARVTQTPRHKVTEMGQEVTMRCQPILGHNTVFWYRQTMMQGLELLAYFRNRAPLDDSGMPKDRFSAEMPDATLATLKIQPSEPRDSAVYFCASGLGLAASTDTQYFGPGTRLTVL.

This clonotype was seen many times. This chain joins TRBV12-3 or TRBV12-4 and TRBJ2-6; no clear D. The CDR3 is 14 residues long. Trimming shortened V by 6 bases and J by 1 base, and 7 bases separated the two germline ends. CDR3 coding DNA: TGTGCCAGCAGCCAATCTTCTGGGGCCAACGTCCTGACTTTC. It encodes CASSQSSGANVLTF.

The CDR3 DNA sequence: TGTGCCTCCTCCCAAGATCCTATGGCTCGGGCGTCCTCCGGGGAGCTGTTTTTT. This codes for CASSQDPMARASSGELFF. V and J are TRBV3-1 and TRBJ2-2; no definite D call. The V end lost 11 bases, the J end lost 6 bases, and 31 bases lay between the germline ends. CDR1 LGHDT and CDR2 YNNKEL come from the germline V gene (reference sequence). This CDR3 region has 18 residues.

Only a few counts were recorded for this clonotype. The chain is built from TRBV6-2 or TRBV6-3 and TRBJ2-5; TRBD2 matches 10 bases. Germline-derived CDR1 and CDR2 are MNHEY and SVGEGT. Trimming removed 8 bases from V and 5 bases from J; junction bases left unmatched: 8. This CDR3 contains 14 residues. CDR3 DNA: TGTGCCAGCGTAGCGGGAGGAGCCGCGGAGACCCAGTACTTC. It codes for CASVAGGAAETQYF.

This chain connects TRBV7-6 to TRBJ2-3, with unresolved D. The CDR3 totals 12 residues. The V end was cut by 4 bases, the J end by 4 bases, with 6 bases between. From germline, CDR1 is SGHVS and CDR2 FNYEAQ. CDR3 sequence: CASSSRADTQYF. The DNA of the CDR3 is TGTGCCAGCAGCTCCCGGGCAGATACGCAGTATTTT.

The sample holds many counts of this clonotype. This chain links TRBV28 with TRBJ2-3, with 11 bases aligning to TRBD2. The CDR3 contains 16 residues. J gave up 5 bases and V 3 bases, and 7 bases lay outside the gene matches. CDR1 is MDHEN, CDR2 SYDVKM, per germline. CDR3: CASSFLAGGPRDTQYF. CDR3 nucleotides: TGTGCCAGCAGTTTTCTAGCGGGAGGCCCCAGAGATACGCAGTATTTT.

The rearrangement joins TRBV20-1 to TRBJ2-7; D uncertain. The CDR3 covers 9 residues. Germline V gives CDR1 DFQATT, CDR2 SNEGSKA (reference sequence). V was shortened by 3 bases and J by 10 bases, with 7 bases between the two germline ends. The CDR3 DNA is TGCAGTGCTAGGCCCCAACAGTACTTC. Protein: CSARPQQYF.

This clonotype was found a few times. V gene TRBV28 combines with J gene TRBJ2-5; D is unclear. The CDR3 is made up of 13 amino acids. Germline V gene lookup returns CDR1 MDHEN and CDR2 SYDVKM. Between the trimmed V and J ends, which lost 3 bases and 1 base, there was a span of 6 bases. The CDR3 reads CASSLNFQETQYF. CDR3 bases: TGTGCCAGCAGTTTGAACTTCCAAGAGACCCAGTACTTC.

This clonotype was seen more than once but under ten times. The J gene is TRBJ1-6, the V gene TRBV30; 9 bases match TRBD1. Germline lookup yields CDR1 GTSNPN and CDR2 SVGIG (reference sequence). This CDR3 region has 13 residues. V gave up 1 base and J gave up 10 bases; unmatched junction bases: 2. DNA for the CDR3: TGTGCCTGGAGTGGACAGGGGGACTCACCCCTCCACTTT. It specifies CAWSGQGDSPLHF.

In this sample, this clonotype turned up a few times. The rearrangement joins TRBV7-2 to TRBJ2-7; TRBD2 might be the D (6 bases). The germline V gene has CDR1 SGHTA and CDR2 FQGNSA. V shed 1 base and J shed 4 bases, with 17 bases lying between them. The CDR3 sequence is 16 residues long. CDR3 DNA sequence: TGTGCCAGCAGCTTAGATGCTACTAGCCGAGTATACGAGCAGTACTTC. Protein: CASSLDATSRVYEQYF. Full variable domain (rest looked up from reference TRBV7-2 and TRBJ2-7): GAGVSQSPSNKVTEKGKDVELRCDPISGHTALYWYRQSLGQGLEFLIYFQGNSAPDKSGLPSDRFSAERTGGSVSTLTIQRTQQEDSAVYLCASSLDATSRVYEQYFGPGTRLTVT.